A selection of T cell receptor beta chains follows, all from one sample in a study of identical twins. TCRdb re-analysed the 5' RACE reads in MiXCR, keeping a single row per CDR3 protein. The sample records 500,000 to 600,000 distinct CDR3 sequences, 22% being singletons. These data were also filed under a second study, of T cells expressing NK-cell markers.

Sequencing used CD4+ T cells sorted from blood. The receptors stem from a woman aged 18-35 years in good health. Each CDR3 is given with its conserved first and last residue. Each record gives: clone size, D gene, J gene, V gene, CDR3 protein, CDR3 DNA. D genes are given only for firm matches. Some rows mark clone size as missing; the rest say once, few, many or name a class of expanded clone.

few	NA	TRBJ2-7	TRBV20-1	CSANQRGSYEQYF	TGCAGTGCCAACCAACGGGGATCCTACGAGCAGTACTTC
NA	TRBD2	TRBJ2-4	TRBV2	CASSGPSGAKNIQYF	TGTGCCAGCAGTGGACCTAGCGGGGCCAAAAACATTCAGTACTTC
few	TRBD1	TRBJ1-1	TRBV6-1	CASREQGRTEAFF	TGTGCCAGCAGGGAACAGGGGCGCACTGAAGCTTTCTTT
NA	NA	TRBJ2-3	TRBV10-3	CAISENSADTQYF	TGTGCCATCAGTGAGAACTCCGCAGATACGCAGTATTTT
NA	NA	TRBJ2-5	TRBV7-9	CASSLRRAQETQYF	TGTGCCAGCAGCCTACGCCGCGCCCAAGAGACCCAGTACTTC
many	NA	TRBJ2-7	TRBV20-1	CSATWATPSYEQYF	TGCAGTGCTACATGGGCAACCCCCTCCTACGAGCAGTACTTC
NA	TRBD1	TRBJ1-2	TRBV12-3/TRBV12-4	CASSPTGTGAYGYTF	TGTGCCAGCAGTCCCACCGGGACAGGGGCCTATGGCTACACCTTC
NA	TRBD2	TRBJ2-3	TRBV20-1	CSANLGAGELADTQYF	TGCAGTGCTAACCTAGGAGCGGGAGAACTGGCAGATACGCAGTATTTT
NA	NA	TRBJ2-1	TRBV5-1	CASTPLNRGPNEQFF	TGCGCCAGCACCCCTCTAAATCGGGGCCCCAATGAGCAGTTCTTC
NA	TRBD2	TRBJ2-2	TRBV24-1	CTISEYGTSGKDTGELFF	TGTACCATCAGTGAATACGGGACTAGCGGGAAAGACACCGGGGAGCTGTTTTTT
few	TRBD1	TRBJ1-2	TRBV4-2	CASSQGDRVIYGYTF	TGTGCCAGCAGCCAGGGGGACAGGGTGATATATGGCTACACCTTC
NA	TRBD1	TRBJ2-1	TRBV6-1	CASRETGGYNEQFF	TGTGCCAGCAGGGAGACAGGGGGGTACAATGAGCAGTTCTTC
few	TRBD2	TRBJ2-1	TRBV9	CASSAGMTSGNEQFF	TGTGCCAGCAGCGCCGGTATGACTAGCGGCAATGAGCAGTTCTTC
NA	NA	TRBJ2-1	TRBV6-5	CASSYGTRGVGNEQFF	TGTGCCAGCAGTTACGGCACCAGGGGGGTCGGCAATGAGCAGTTCTTC
NA	NA	TRBJ1-1	TRBV3-1	CASSQDSLHRYGAFF	TGTGCCAGCAGCCAAGATTCCCTCCATCGGTACGGAGCTTTCTTT
many	NA	TRBJ1-2	TRBV27	CASSLSGAYGYTF	TGTGCCAGCAGTTTATCAGGGGCCTATGGCTACACCTTC
NA	TRBD2	TRBJ2-1	TRBV6-5	CASSWGLAGNNEQFF	TGTGCCAGCAGTTGGGGACTAGCGGGGAACAATGAGCAGTTCTTC
few	TRBD2	TRBJ2-3	TRBV5-1	CASSLAHLAGGDTQYF	TGCGCCAGCAGCTTGGCCCACCTAGCGGGAGGAGATACGCAGTATTTT